This TCR beta chain was sequenced during a study of blood T cell repertoires in COVID-19. Study-wide background: Samples taken during acute and convalescent COVID-19 were collected in the United States, Italy and Spain.

Participants were aged about 18 to 100 years from around 26 US areas. Clinical history reported by participants formed the basis on which cohorts were assigned. Clones were read by immunoSEQ multiplex PCR, and TCRdb kept only the in-frame ones, dropping some. The profile covers about 320,000 clones, with about 89% appearing a single time and 5.2% taken by the ten largest. Germline assignment: CDR1 LNHDA and CDR2 SQIVND (reference sequence). Trimming left V 3 bases short and J 11 bases short, with 10 bases between. CDR3 length: 12 amino acids. The sequence derives from a man in his 60s who had recovered from COVID-19. This chain joins TRBV19 and TRBJ1-4, with D perhaps TRBD1 (5 bases). Sequenced input: PBMCs or T cells enriched from blood (not recorded which). DNA of the CDR3: TGTGCCAGTAGTATTCCTGACAGCAAACTGTTTTTT. Translation: CASSIPDSKLFF.